This T cell receptor beta chain was identified in a study of preoperative IRX-2 immunotherapy in early breast cancer. Specified treatment: preoperative locoregional IRX-2 cytokine immunotherapy. Preoperative locoregional IRX-2 cytokine immunotherapy was tested in the phase Ib source study. TCRdb's copy holds only in-frame clones and misses some; the assay was immunoSEQ multiplex PCR. The sample contains about 98,000 clones, 86% of which appear only once. V was clipped by 2 bases and J by 2 bases, with 7 bases between them. Germline V gene data show CDR1 as KGHSH and CDR2 as LQKENI. The CDR3 totals 15 residues.

Specimen: tumor tissue, collected after IRX-2 immunotherapy. This chain uses TRBV18 with TRBJ2-6; D is undetermined. This clonotype was obtained from a human donor with breast cancer. The CDR3 DNA sequence: TGTGCCAGCTCACCATCGTTAGCTGGGGCCAACGTCCTGACTTTC. Its protein product is CASSPSLAGANVLTF. Based on the CDR3 plus reference TRBV18 and TRBJ2-6, the full variable domain is NAGVMQNPRHLVRRRGQEARLRCSPMKGHSHVYWYRQLPEEGLKFMVYLQKENIIDESGMPKERFSAEFPKEGPSILRIQQVVRGDSAAYFCASSPSLAGANVLTFGAGSRLTVL.